This T cell receptor beta chain was recovered during a study of blood T cell repertoires in COVID-19. Study summary: Some COVID-19 samples were acute and others convalescent; all came from the United States, Italy and Spain. T cells, B-cell-depleted T cells, or PBMCs supplied cDNA or gDNA.

This clone came up once. Authors' data handling: Nucleated cell counts were estimated from reference gene primer amplification. Only in-frame clones appear in the TCRdb table, and some are missing; sequencing was by immunoSEQ multiplex PCR. That table is the source of V, J and clone size, and D and trimming were worked out from the DNA. The sample comprises roughly 260,000 clones, approximately 86% of which are singletons, and roughly 9.8% rests with the top ten. V was shortened by 0 bases and J by 4 bases, with 6 bases between the two germline ends. There are 14 residues in the CDR3. Germline CDR1 reads LGHDT; CDR2 reads YNNKEL (reference sequence).

The chain links TRBV3-1 (or the pseudogene TRBV3-2) to TRBJ2-2, with D unresolved. Sequencing was done on a sample of peripheral blood. The receptor comes from a man aged 40-49 years who had recovered from COVID-19. CDR3 protein: CASSQEGSTGELFF. CDR3 nucleotides: TGTGCCAGCAGCCAAGAGGGCTCCACCGGGGAGCTGTTTTTT.